This T cell receptor (beta chain) originates from a study of T cell responses to AZD1222 COVID-19 vaccine. Study-wide findings and caveats: Among the donors, most were white British and more were female, and clonal diversity was possibly underestimated. Nearly half of spike-specific TCRs reportedly target variant regions that are unmutated in the B.1.351 and B.1.1.7 variants.

Sequencing was performed with immunoSEQ multiplex PCR; in TCRdb, only in-frame clones are kept and a portion is missing. The sample holds 190,000 or so clones; 70% to 90% are singletons and the top ten take 25% to 30%. To note about this clone: Its antigen is unknown.

This sequence was found in an adult who received the AZD1222 COVID-19 vaccine. This material consisted of peripheral blood, taken 28 days after the second AZD1222 dose.

CDR3 nucleotides: TGTGCCAGCAGCTCACGTCTGGGACATTACGAGCAGTACTTC. As protein: CASSSRLGHYEQYF. The chain couples TRBV11-3 to TRBJ2-7, with D possibly TRBD1 on 6 matching bases. The germline V gene encodes CDR1 SGHNT and CDR2 YENEEA. The CDR3 spans 14 residues. Trimming stripped 4 bases from V and 4 bases from J, with 14 bases between.